These 7 T cell receptor beta chains originate from one sample sequenced in a study of tumor and adjacent non-tumor tissue in lung cancer. A modified ARM-PCR protocol with three rounds of nested PCR amplified TCRbeta. TCRdb analysed the multiplex PCR reads with MiXCR anew, one entry per CDR3 protein. The sample holds approximately 130,000 distinct CDR3 sequences, about 66% seen once. RNA was extracted from bulk tissue without any cell sorting. Sequences were obtained from lung tumor tissue. These receptors all come from a man aged 30 to 45 with non-small cell lung cancer.

The gene calls are TRBV4-3 and TRBJ1-2; D possibly corresponds to TRBD1 (5 bases). Germline values: CDR1 LGHNA, CDR2 YSLEER. The germline V and J ends were trimmed by 0 bases and 7 bases, with 21 bases remaining between them. This CDR3 has 17 residues. CDR3 loop: CASSQDLACSTGGGYTF. DNA of the CDR3: TGCGCCAGCAGCCAAGACTTGGCGTGCAGTACGGGGGGTGGCTACACCTTC.

This chain connects TRBV12-3 or TRBV12-4 to TRBJ2-3, with a possible D match to TRBD2 (5 bases). The V gene lost 10 bases and the J gene lost 3 bases, with 20 bases spanning the gap. The CDR3 loop spans 15 amino acids. The CDR3 reads CATNRGMMGTDTQYF. The CDR3 DNA is TGTGCCACAAACCGAGGGATGATGGGTACAGATACGCAGTATTTT.

Concerning this clonotype itself: It is likely a read error, because the conserved phenylalanine at the end of the CDR3 is missing. The rearrangement joins TRBV4-1 to TRBJ2-2; 8 bases match TRBD2. The CDR3 sequence is 16 residues long. Germline CDR1 reads MGHRA; CDR2 reads YSYEKL. In nucleotides, the CDR3 is TGCGCCAACAGCTCACTAGCGGTAACGAACACCGAGGAGCTGTTTTCT. Protein: CANSSLAVTNTEELFS.

This clonotype was observed a single time. Germline and junction disagree at one end, which may indicate a read error. This chain joins TRBV12-3 or TRBV12-4 and TRBJ2-2; tentatively, D is TRBD2 (6 bases). This CDR3 is built from 16 residues. The CDR3 DNA sequence: TGTACCAGCAGTTTCGGCCGGGGAGGATTCACCGGGGAGCTGTTTTTT. Amino acids: CTSSFGRGGFTGELFF.

This clonotype was counted ten times or more. The gene calls are TRBV4-2 and TRBJ2-5, with 7 bases that match TRBD2. V was pared by 2 bases and J by 5 bases, with 5 bases of the junction left unmatched. Per the germline V gene, CDR1 is LGHNA and CDR2 is YNFKEQ. The CDR3 length is 14 residues. CDR3 sequence (DNA): TGTGCCAGCAGCCAATATCGGGGGGTGGAGACCCAGTACTTC. This sequence encodes CASSQYRGVETQYF.

This chain uses TRBV7-9 with TRBJ1-1, with D possibly matching TRBD1 (5 bases). The V and J ends lost 5 bases and 6 bases respectively, with 28 bases between them. CDR1 and CDR2 from the germline V gene are SEHNR and FQNEAQ (reference sequence). This CDR3 is 18 amino acids long. In nucleotides, the CDR3 is TGTGCCAGCAGCGCTATAATAAGTGGGGCGACCCAGAGCCCTGAAGCTTTCTTT. Amino acids: CASSAIISGATQSPEAFF.

This clonotype was seen a few times. The V and J genes are TRBV6-1 and TRBJ2-5, with D hard to call. CDR3 length equals 15 residues. Germline lookup yields CDR1 MNHNS and CDR2 SASEGT. V was clipped by 2 bases and J by 1 base, with 11 bases between them. DNA of the CDR3: TGTGCCAGCAGTGAATACCGGCGGACCCAAGAGACCCAGTACTTC. This gives the protein CASSEYRRTQETQYF.